This TCR beta chain was sequenced for a study of cytomegalovirus exposure and HLA in healthy donors. In the study overall: In an early release, HLA-typed donors contributed some 80 million unique TCR sequences.

Germline trimming cut 4 bases from V and 3 bases from J; bases unmatched to any gene: 3. The germline V gene encodes CDR1 MNHEY and CDR2 SMNVEV (reference sequence). CDR3 length equals 13 residues. Study-wide findings and caveats: Later on, analysis showed that most CMV-associated TCR beta chains appeared to be HLA-restricted. Researchers catalogued some 160 TCR beta chains as cytomegalovirus-associated. It was likely that a cluster of highly shared sequence variants was a sequencing artifact.

Researchers ran the PCR with 60 Vbeta and 13 Jbeta primers. Using immunoSEQ multiplex PCR, the repertoire was profiled, and TCRdb retains in-frame clones only, with some absent. Of 130,000 or so clones listed, around 80% are singletons. Remarks on this clone: The antigen is not known.

Material for sequencing was PBMCs. The chain uses TRBV27 and TRBJ2-7, with 7 bases fitting TRBD2. The receptor was derived from a woman aged 18-29 years in good health and CMV-seropositive. The CDR3 DNA reads as TGTGCCAGCAGTTGGGGACTACTCTACGAGCAGTACTTC. Protein product: CASSWGLLYEQYF.